Described below is a single T cell receptor beta chain sequence and its context. The antigen is undetermined. This entry is derived from a study of T cell repertoires in cytomegalovirus infection. Background on the study: CMV infection together with matching HLA type was indicated by public TCR beta signatures.

TCRdb passed the reads through MiXCR, listing each CDR3 protein once. The table has fewer than 250,000 distinct CDR3 sequences, 9% to 15% seen once. The study's findings and limits: In two of eight donors, the top clonotype was HLA-C-restricted CMV-specific. Accumulated public TCR beta family frequency recognized individuals carrying CMV together with the relevant HLA.

Sequenced sample: PBMCs. The TCR originated in a human donor in good health (CMV status not recorded). Some clones in this sample may be carry-over from other donors' samples.

CDR3 sequence (DNA): TGCAGTGCTAGAGAGAGGAATGAGCAGTTCTTC. Its protein is CSARERNEQFF. The chain carries TRBV20-1 and TRBJ2-1; D is unclear. This CDR3 is built from 11 residues. The V gene lost 0 bases and the J gene lost 7 bases, with 4 bases spanning the gap. Germline lookup yields CDR1 DFQATT and CDR2 SNEGSKA (reference sequence).